Each of the 5 T cell receptor beta chains below was sequenced from the same sample in a study of T-cell memory formation after mild COVID-19. One entry per CDR3 protein results from TCRdb running MiXCR on the 5' RACE reads. The table lists 450,000 to 650,000 distinct CDR3 sequences, more than 15% of them singletons. Source material: PBMCs or a T cell subset sorted from them (not recorded which). The receptors here all came from an adult woman who had mild COVID-19 (a few samples of this study predate the infection). Cell type and time point are not known.

This clonotype was picked up a small number of times. V and J are TRBV19 and TRBJ2-5; TRBD1 aligns across 7 bases. The V gene's germline CDR1 is LNHDA and CDR2 SQIVND (reference sequence). V shed 4 bases, J shed 0 bases, and the junction held 2 bases outside the gene matches. The CDR3 extends over 14 amino acids. Here the CDR3 DNA reads TGTGCCAGTAGTAACCAGGGGGACCAAGAGACCCAGTACTTC. Protein sequence: CASSNQGDQETQYF.

CDR3 in amino acids: CASRPTGAYEQYF. DNA for the CDR3: TGCGCCAGCAGGCCTACCGGTGCCTACGAGCAGTACTTC. The chain combines TRBV5-1 with TRBJ2-7; D gene ambiguous. Trimming removed 5 bases at V and 2 bases at J, with 11 bases between. The CDR3 totals 13 residues. Germline V CDR1 and CDR2: SGHRS, YFSETQ.

This chain joins TRBV4-1 and TRBJ1-5, with TRBD1 as a possible D gene (5 bases). The CDR3 spans 16 residues. V lost 2 bases to trimming and J lost 5 bases, with 16 bases between them. CDR1 and CDR2 (germline): MGHRA, YSYEKL. CDR3 amino acids: CASSQRQPSMDQPQHF. The CDR3 DNA follows: TGCGCCAGCAGCCAACGACAGCCATCAATGGATCAGCCCCAGCATTTT.

This clonotype was seen many times. The V and J genes are TRBV10-3 and TRBJ2-1; 9 bases map to TRBD1. The CDR3 has 15 residues. Trimming at V came to 4 bases and at J to 3 bases, leaving 4 bases not matched to a gene. Germline lookup yields CDR1 ENHRY and CDR2 SYGVKD. The CDR3 region has the DNA TGTGCCATCAGTGCGGACAGGGGACTCTACAATGAGCAGTTCTTC. It yields the protein CAISADRGLYNEQFF.

The rearrangement links TRBV20-1 to TRBJ2-1; possibly TRBD2 for D (5 bases). The CDR3 covers 14 residues. Germline V gives CDR1 DFQATT, CDR2 SNEGSKA (reference sequence). V was pared by 0 bases and J by 6 bases, with 12 bases between. The CDR3 reads CSAREWTVPNEQFF. The CDR3 bases are TGCAGTGCTAGAGAATGGACTGTTCCCAATGAGCAGTTCTTC.